The rows below give T cell receptor beta chains drawn from one sample of a study of blood T cell repertoires in COVID-19. The method was immunoSEQ multiplex PCR; TCRdb's version includes in-frame clones alone and lacks a portion of them. The profile shows about 210,000 clones, 81% of them singletons. The sample was PBMCs or T cells enriched from blood (not recorded which). The receptors here all came from a woman aged 50 to 60 with acute COVID-19. Each CDR3 is given without its conserved first and last residue. The D gene is left open where the match is weak.

>.|TRBJ1-2|TRBV2
ASSEPRQYGYT
>.|TRBJ2-7|TRBV18
ASSLGQPATEQY
>.|TRBJ2-6|TRBV14
ASSQSQGFSGANVLT
>TRBD2|TRBJ2-5|TRBV14
ASSQGLAVGEETQY
>.|TRBJ2-5|TRBV3-1/TRBV3-2
ASSPYRDGTQY
>.|TRBJ1-5|TRBV7-9
ASSLGGSSNQPQH
>TRBD2|TRBJ2-2|TRBV29-1
SVFGAGGGTGELF
>TRBD2|TRBJ2-1|TRBV7-8
ASSSGSGGYNEQF
>TRBD1|TRBJ2-7|TRBV28
ASNAPGQGYEQY
>.|TRBJ2-7|TRBV7-8
ASSLVGAGAGQY
>TRBD1|TRBJ1-2|TRBV11-3
ASNQRRSGQGPDGYT
>.|TRBJ2-7|TRBV11-3
ASSFTATYEQY
>TRBD2|TRBJ2-7|TRBV14
ASSRQSGASYEQY
>TRBD1|TRBJ2-7|TRBV5-8
ASSLRLGGAGGNYEQY
>TRBD1|TRBJ2-7|TRBV5-6
ASSLVSGGAYEQY
>.|TRBJ1-2|TRBV19
ASNGYRDYGYT
>.|TRBJ2-2|TRBV28
ASSLSGANTGELF
>TRBD1|TRBJ1-6|TRBV7-9
ASGPPGTVNSPLH
>.|TRBJ2-7|TRBV12-5
ASGFQQGGETYEQY
>.|TRBJ2-5|TRBV5-6
ASSLPGFQETQY
>.|TRBJ1-2|TRBV13
ASSFGESDGYT
>.|TRBJ1-2|TRBV7-8
ASSLGQNYGYT
>.|TRBJ1-2|TRBV7-8
ASSSNIYGYT
>.|TRBJ1-1|TRBV18
ASSPPAGNTEAF
>.|TRBJ1-2|TRBV4-3
ASSQEGTPFYGYT
>TRBD1|TRBJ2-1|TRBV28
ASSPGQALRNEQF